These 23 T cell receptor beta chains were all obtained from the same sample, sequenced in a study of blood T cell repertoires in COVID-19. The repertoire was sequenced with immunoSEQ multiplex PCR; TCRdb's copy has only in-frame clones and lacks some. The data contain 390,000 or so clones, more than 70% of them singletons. The source material was peripheral blood. Receptors originate from a woman in her 30s with COVID-19, enrolled during active disease.

This clone was detected only once. The chain recombines TRBV5-5 with TRBJ1-1; 11 nucleotides line up with TRBD1. The CDR3 is 15 amino acids. The V gene's germline CDR1 is SGHKS and CDR2 YYEKEE (reference sequence). V shed 3 bases, J shed 2 bases, and the junction held 3 bases outside the gene matches. The CDR3 protein is CASSSGTGGNTEAFF. As DNA, the CDR3 is TGTGCCAGCAGCTCCGGGACAGGGGGTAACACTGAAGCTTTCTTT. The full variable domain, rest sourced from reference TRBV5-5 and TRBJ1-1, is DAGVTQSPTHLIKTRGQQVTLRCSPISGHKSVSWYQQVLGQGPQFIFQYYEKEERGRGNFPDRFSARQFPNYSSELNVNALLLGDSALYLCASSSGTGGNTEAFFGQGTRLTVV.

This sequence joins TRBV9 and TRBJ1-4; 7 bases are shared with TRBD1. CDR1 SGDLS and CDR2 YYNGEE come from the germline V gene. V shed 0 bases and J 7 bases; nucleotides not matched to a gene: 6. The length of the CDR3 is 15 residues. DNA for the CDR3: TGTGCCAGCAGCGTAGAAGGAGGGGGCGGTGAAAAACTGTTTTTT. Its protein is CASSVEGGGGEKLFF.

This chain's CDR3 is CASSVTGTEAFF. CDR3 sequence (DNA): TGTGCCAGCAGCGTCACCGGGACTGAAGCTTTCTTT. The V call is TRBV3-1 (or the pseudogene TRBV3-2), the J call TRBJ1-1, with no clear D. Germline assignment: CDR1 LGHDT and CDR2 YNNKEL (reference sequence). The CDR3 loop spans 12 amino acids. V was cut by 5 bases and J by 5 bases, with 9 bases left in between.

The J gene is TRBJ1-2, the V gene TRBV5-1, with TRBD1 as a possible D gene (6 bases). Germline values: CDR1 SGHRS, CDR2 YFSETQ. CDR3 length: 14 amino acids. The germline V and J ends were trimmed by 0 bases and 7 bases, with 13 bases remaining between them. CDR3 amino acids: CASSLDPGEGGYTF. DNA for the CDR3: TGCGCCAGCAGCTTGGACCCAGGGGAGGGTGGCTACACCTTC.

The genes are TRBV3-1 (or the pseudogene TRBV3-2) and TRBJ2-1, with no clear D. There are 17 residues in the CDR3. The V gene's germline CDR1 is LGHDT and CDR2 YNNKEL (reference sequence). Trimming removed 1 base at V and 0 bases at J, with 13 bases between. CDR3 DNA: TGTGCCAGCAGCCAAGGGGCTCCCTTGAGCTCCTACAATGAGCAGTTCTTC. Protein sequence: CASSQGAPLSSYNEQFF.

The rearrangement joins TRBV2 to TRBJ1-2, with D tentatively TRBD1 (6 bases). The CDR3 sequence is 11 residues long. V was cut by 8 bases and J by 3 bases, with 7 bases left in between. The V gene's germline CDR1 is SNHLY and CDR2 FYNNEI. The CDR3 protein is CASSGDYGYTF. In nucleotides, the CDR3 is TGTGCCAGCTCAGGGGACTATGGCTACACCTTC. The whole variable domain, filled in from reference TRBV2 and TRBJ1-2, reads EPEVTQTPSHQVTQMGQEVILRCVPISNHLYFYWYRQILGQKVEFLVSFYNNEISEKSEIFDDQFSVERPDGSNFTLKIRSTKLEDSAMYFCASSGDYGYTFGSGTRLTVV.

The chain joins TRBV5-1 to TRBJ1-1; D might be TRBD1 (6 bases). The V and J ends lost 1 base and 11 bases respectively, with 24 bases between them. The CDR3 runs to 16 residues. Looked up from germline, CDR1 is SGHRS and CDR2 is YFSETQ. In DNA, the CDR3 is TGCGCCAGCAGCTTGTATGGCAGGGGCTCAGGTACTAGGGCTTTCTTT. Protein: CASSLYGRGSGTRAFF.

The DNA of the CDR3 is TGTGCCAGCAGCTTGGACAGGGGTCACGAGCAGTACTTC. Its protein product is CASSLDRGHEQYF. The chain is built from TRBV13 and TRBJ2-7; 9 bases align to TRBD1. This CDR3 has 13 residues. Per germline, CDR1 PRHDT and CDR2 FYEKMQ (reference sequence). V shed 3 bases and J 5 bases; nucleotides not matched to a gene: 2. Filled out from reference TRBV13 and TRBJ2-7, the complete variable domain reads AAGVIQSPRHLIKEKRETATLKCYPIPRHDTVYWYQQGPGQDPQFLISFYEKMQSDKGSIPDRFSAQQFSDYHSELNMSSLELGDSALYFCASSLDRGHEQYFGPGTRLTVT.

The chain is built from TRBV7-2 and TRBJ1-1; D perhaps matches TRBD1 (5 bases). The V gene lost 3 bases and the J gene lost 3 bases, with 8 bases spanning the gap. CDR3 length equals 13 residues. CDR1 and CDR2 (germline): SGHTA, FQGNSA. The CDR3 coding sequence is TGTGCCAGCAGCTTTGGCAGGGACACTGAAGCTTTCTTT. This encodes CASSFGRDTEAFF.

V is TRBV12-3 or TRBV12-4 and J is TRBJ1-2; no firm D call. The CDR3 has 13 amino acids. The ends were cut back, 6 bases at V and 6 bases at J, with 14 bases in the middle. The CDR3 DNA is TGTGCCAGCAGAAAAGACGGGATGAATGGCTACACCTTC. It yields the protein CASRKDGMNGYTF.

This chain uses TRBV21-1 with TRBJ2-7; the table's D gene call, TRBD1, was not cross checked with the DNA. TRBV21-1 is assigned pseudogene status. This CDR3 spans 19 amino acids. CDR3 bases: TGTGCCAGCAGCAATAAGACCCTCCGGACAGGGGGTTCGACCTACGAGCAGTACGTC. Translated: CASSNKTLRTGGSTYEQYV.

The J gene is TRBJ1-2, the V gene TRBV19, with TRBD1 identical over 8 bases. The V segment lost 4 bases and the J segment 4 bases; nucleotides outside the gene matches: 11. CDR3 length: 16 residues. CDR1 is LNHDA, CDR2 SQIVND, per germline (reference sequence). Written as DNA, the CDR3 is TGTGCCAGTAGTAACTACCGGGACAGGACCTTCTATGGCTACACCTTC. Its protein product is CASSNYRDRTFYGYTF.

The sample holds one count of this clone. The rearrangement uses TRBV2 and TRBJ1-4, with TRBD1 matching 9 bases. CDR1 is SNHLY and CDR2 is FYNNEI in the germline V gene. The CDR3 contains 15 residues. After removal of 6 bases from V and 3 bases from J, the junction contained 5 bases not matched to a gene. The CDR3 here is CASRDRGAANEKLFF. The DNA for the CDR3 is TGTGCCAGCAGGGACAGGGGCGCAGCTAATGAAAAACTGTTTTTT.

This clone was counted a single time. This sequence joins TRBV28 and TRBJ1-1; the match to TRBD1 covers 7 bases. This CDR3 spans 13 amino acids. The germline V gene encodes CDR1 MDHEN and CDR2 SYDVKM. V lost 4 bases and J lost 9; bases outside the gene matches: 8. The CDR3 sequence is CASSSRTGGKAFF. Written as DNA, the CDR3 is TGTGCCAGCAGTTCGCGGACAGGAGGAAAAGCTTTCTTT.

This chain connects TRBV7-9 to TRBJ2-1; the match to TRBD2 covers 11 bases. The V segment lost 5 bases and the J segment 7 bases; nucleotides outside the gene matches: 13. Germline V gives CDR1 SEHNR, CDR2 FQNEAQ (reference sequence). The CDR3 sequence is 17 residues long. The CDR3 region is CASSPHIAGGLVNEQFF. In nucleotides, the CDR3 is TGTGCCAGCAGCCCACACATAGCGGGAGGGCTGGTAAATGAGCAGTTCTTC. The variable domain in full, completed from reference TRBV7-9 and TRBJ2-1, reads DTGVSQNPRHKITKRGQNVTFRCDPISEHNRLYWYRQTLGQGPEFLTYFQNEAQLEKSRLLSDRFSAERPKGSFSTLEIQRTEQGDSAMYLCASSPHIAGGLVNEQFFGPGTRLTVL.

The genes are TRBV28 and TRBJ1-5; D is unresolved. V was trimmed by 10 bases and J by 2 bases, leaving 18 bases between them. Germline assignment: CDR1 MDHEN and CDR2 SYDVKM. The CDR3 sequence is 15 residues long. The CDR3 nucleotides read TGTGCCACCTACCCCCCGCGAGGTGGCAATCAGCCCCAGCATTTT. Translation gives CATYPPRGGNQPQHF.

This chain links TRBV6-5 with TRBJ1-4, with TRBD1 matching 8 bases. Germline CDR1 reads MNHEY; CDR2 reads SVGAGI. V lost 6 bases, J lost 0 bases, and 0 bases stayed unmatched. The CDR3 loop spans 14 amino acids. CDR3 coding DNA: TGTGCCAGCAGGGACAGGGCAACTAATGAAAAACTGTTTTTT. Encoded protein: CASRDRATNEKLFF.

This sequence joins TRBV27 and TRBJ1-1; a weak D match, TRBD1 (6 bases). Germline CDR1 MNHEY, CDR2 SMNVEV (reference sequence). V lost 4 bases and J lost 8, with 14 bases in between. The CDR3 runs 13 residues. CDR3 loop: CASSWEGVGEAFF. Here the CDR3 DNA reads TGTGCCAGCAGTTGGGAGGGGGTCGGAGAAGCTTTCTTT.

As regards this clone: One junction end disagrees with the germline gene, perhaps due to a read error. The chain uses TRBV28 and TRBJ2-5; the match to TRBD2 covers 13 bases. Germline CDR1 is MDHEN and CDR2 is SYDVKM. The CDR3 runs 16 residues. The CDR3 is CASNLLRTSGSETQYF. The DNA of the CDR3 is TGTGCCAGCAATTTACTCCGGACTAGCGGGAGTGAGACCCAGTACTTC.

The genes are TRBV19 and TRBJ1-1; D possibly corresponds to TRBD1 (6 bases). Trimming pared 1 base from V and 4 bases from J, leaving 13 bases between. From germline, CDR1 is LNHDA and CDR2 SQIVND (reference sequence). The CDR3 is 15 residues long. CDR3 bases: TGTGCCAGTAGTATAGGTGGGGCAGGGGTCACTGAAGCTTTCTTT. Protein: CASSIGGAGVTEAFF.

This rearrangement joins TRBV19 to TRBJ1-6; unclear D gene. Trimming stripped 0 bases from V and 0 bases from J, with 6 bases between. The CDR3 covers 16 residues. The germline CDR1 and CDR2 sequences are LNHDA and SQIVND (reference sequence). The CDR3 region is CASSIEGSSYNSPLHF. The CDR3 DNA reads TGTGCCAGTAGTATAGAGGGGAGCTCCTATAATTCACCCCTCCACTTT.

The rearrangement uses TRBV7-9 and TRBJ2-7; D remains unclear. CDR1 is SEHNR, CDR2 FQNEAQ, per germline (reference sequence). Trimming removed 4 bases at V and 2 bases at J, with 3 bases between. The CDR3 is made up of 11 amino acids. The CDR3 loop reads CASSSAYEQYF. CDR3 in DNA: TGTGCCAGCAGCTCCGCCTACGAGCAGTACTTC.

The chain is built from TRBV11-3 and TRBJ2-2, with a weak D call TRBD2 (6 bases). The CDR3 has 16 residues. V was cut by 5 bases and J by 6 bases, with 19 bases left in between. In germline, CDR1 is SGHNT, CDR2 YENEEA. CDR3 bases: TGTGCCAGCAGCCCCAACCCCGGGGGAGTCCCCGGGGAGCTGTTTTTT. Translated, it gives CASSPNPGGVPGELFF.